This T cell receptor beta chain was recovered during a study of regulatory T cells in long-lasting Graves disease. Points from the study as a whole: The study found lower TCR diversity in persistent Graves' patients than in newly diagnosed ones.

V was pared by 1 base and J by 2 bases, with 13 bases between. CDR1 is SEHNR and CDR2 is FQNEAQ in the germline V gene (reference sequence). The CDR3 spans 16 residues. Combining iRepertoire HTBI primers with Arm-PCR of CDR3 regions, the authors built TCR beta libraries. MiXCR, run by TCRdb on the multiplex PCR reads, gives a single entry per CDR3 protein. The sample has around 330,000 distinct CDR3 sequences, under 20% seen once. The time point denotes: newly diagnosed GD, antithyroid drugs for less than 3 months. Following extraction of RNA from PBMCs, that RNA was used to make the TCR library. To note about this clonotype: Its cognate antigen is unknown.

The chain carries TRBV7-9 and TRBJ2-3; no definite D call. Source: peripheral blood mononuclear cells (PBMCs), taken at new diagnosis, from a patient treated with antithyroid drugs. This TCR came from a female donor with Graves disease. CDR3 DNA sequence: TGTGCCAGCAGCTTAGTCAGGTCACTAATCACAGATACGCAGTATTTT. Its translation is CASSLVRSLITDTQYF.